This T cell receptor (beta chain) was captured by sequencing in a study of early T cells in non-severe SARS-CoV-2 infection. The overall study: Sequenced bulk RNA came from whole blood that was unsorted, and chains were unpaired.

This clonotype was observed a handful of times. CDR1 and CDR2 (germline): LGHNA, YNFKEQ. This CDR3 spans 13 amino acids. V lost 6 bases to trimming and J lost 12 bases, with 18 bases between them. Molecules of cDNA were individually given unique molecular identifiers that were attached to them. In TCRdb, the 5' RACE reads were re-called with MiXCR into one record per CDR3 protein. The sample contains roughly 120,000 distinct CDR3 sequences, 14% to 15% of which appear only once. Sequenced sample: whole blood. V is TRBV4-2 and J is TRBJ2-1, with a weak D call TRBD2 (5 bases). This TCR was recovered from an adult who was a healthcare worker with PCR-confirmed SARS-CoV-2 infection or an uninfected control (not recorded which). The CDR3 sequence: CASSPDWFEGQFF. The CDR3, as DNA: TGTGCCAGCAGTCCGGACTGGTTCGAAGGGCAGTTCTTC.